What follows are 31 T cell receptor beta chains derived from one specimen sequenced in a study of T cell changes during pregnancy in multiple sclerosis. Sequencing used immunoSEQ multiplex PCR; TCRdb keeps in-frame clones, though not all of them. In the table there are about 98,000 clones, about 90% of which are singletons. This material consisted of peripheral blood, taken after pregnancy. The receptors were gathered from a female donor in good health, enrolled as a control in a pregnancy study.

This clone has just a few counts. The chain employs TRBV30 and TRBJ1-2; D unclear. The CDR3 is made up of 14 amino acids. V was shortened by 4 bases and J by 0 bases, with 12 bases between the two germline ends. Germline V lookup: CDR1 GTSNPN, CDR2 SVGIG (reference sequence). Written as DNA, the CDR3 is TGTGCCTGGAAGAGGAAAGACGCTAACTATGGCTACACCTTC. Amino acids: CAWKRKDANYGYTF.

The V and J genes are TRBV4-1 and TRBJ1-3; tentative D call: TRBD1 (6 bases). Between the trimmed V and J ends, which lost 1 base and 0 bases, there was a span of 7 bases. Germline V gives CDR1 MGHRA, CDR2 YSYEKL. The CDR3 is made up of 15 amino acids. CDR3 coding DNA: TGCGCCAGCAGCCAAGGGGGGCACTCTGGAAACACCATATATTTT. This codes for CASSQGGHSGNTIYF.

Points on this clone: The junction departs from germline at one end; a sequencing error may be responsible. Here the CDR3 DNA reads TGTGCTAGCAGCCCAACCAGTTGGGAGCTGTTTTTT. It translates to CASSPTSWELFF. The chain recombines TRBV7-7 with TRBJ2-2, with D uncertain. The CDR3 covers 12 residues. Germline V gene data show CDR1 as SSHAT and CDR2 as FNYEAQ (reference sequence).

The V and J genes are TRBV6-5 and TRBJ2-5; weak D call: TRBD2 (7 bases). Trimming left V 5 bases short and J 7 bases short, with 17 bases between. This CDR3 has 14 amino acids. Germline V lookup: CDR1 MNHEY, CDR2 SVGAGI. CDR3 nucleotide sequence: TGTGCCAGCAGTGCCGGCGGGGGCCCCAGGACCCAGTACTTC. Translation gives CASSAGGGPRTQYF.

The chain employs TRBV19 and TRBJ2-1, with D perhaps matching TRBD1 (6 bases). Looked up from germline, CDR1 is LNHDA and CDR2 is SQIVND (reference sequence). The CDR3 is 16 residues long. Between the trimmed V and J ends, which lost 1 base and 7 bases, there was a span of 17 bases. CDR3 in amino acids: CASSIGRQAGVNEQFF. In DNA, the CDR3 is TGTGCCAGTAGTATAGGCCGACAGGCTGGGGTGAATGAGCAGTTCTTC.

This chain joins TRBV6-5 and TRBJ1-1, with unresolved D. This CDR3 has 13 residues. Deletions cut 5 bases from V and 3 bases from J, with 10 bases between. The germline V gene has CDR1 MNHEY and CDR2 SVGAGI. This chain's CDR3 is CASSRSPYTEAFF. CDR3 nucleotides: TGTGCCAGCAGTCGGTCGCCGTACACTGAAGCTTTCTTT.

This clone was seen only once. The chain recombines TRBV6-5 with TRBJ1-5; a weak D match, TRBD1 (6 bases). The germline CDR1 and CDR2 sequences are MNHEY and SVGAGI. Trimming stripped 5 bases from V and 4 bases from J, with 9 bases between. The CDR3 length is 13 residues. As DNA, the CDR3 is TGTGCCAGCAGTGTTCAGGGGAATCAGCCCCAGCATTTT. Translation: CASSVQGNQPQHF.

The chain joins TRBV12-5 to TRBJ2-5; 13 positions agree with TRBD2. The CDR3 loop spans 18 amino acids. The ends lost 0 bases at V and 2 bases at J; junction bases unmatched: 6. Germline V lookup: CDR1 LGHNT, CDR2 FRNRAP. The CDR3 sequence is CASGLVGLAGLPQETQYF. Here the CDR3 DNA reads TGTGCTAGTGGTTTGGTGGGACTAGCGGGGCTTCCGCAAGAGACCCAGTACTTC.

This clone was seen just once. The chain is built from TRBV7-9 and TRBJ1-1; D possibly corresponds to TRBD1 (6 bases). CDR1 SEHNR and CDR2 FQNEAQ come from the germline V gene (reference sequence). This CDR3 is 14 amino acids long. V lost 7 bases and J lost 2, with 14 bases in between. CDR3 sequence (DNA): TGTGCCAGCAACATCGGGGGGGGCAACACTGAAGCTTTCTTT. This encodes CASNIGGGNTEAFF.

The chain's CDR3 is CSVVSGGASYEQYF. CDR3 DNA: TGCAGCGTGGTTAGCGGGGGGGCCTCCTACGAGCAGTACTTC. The chain uses TRBV29-1 and TRBJ2-7; 11 bases map to TRBD2. The V segment lost 6 bases and the J segment 0 bases; nucleotides outside the gene matches: 4. The CDR3 spans 14 residues. CDR1 SQVTM and CDR2 ANQGSEA come from the germline V gene.

This clone was seen more than once but under ten times. The chain carries TRBV4-1 and TRBJ1-1; no firm D call. The CDR3 covers 14 residues. Germline loops: CDR1 MGHRA, CDR2 YSYEKL. Trimming left V 4 bases short and J 3 bases short, with 12 bases between. The CDR3 DNA follows: TGCGCCAGCAGCCCCAGGTTGCGAGACACTGAAGCTTTCTTT. Translation: CASSPRLRDTEAFF.

This clone was detected only once. The chain joins TRBV4-1 to TRBJ2-1; 8 bases are shared with TRBD1. This CDR3 is 16 amino acids long. Germline V gives CDR1 MGHRA, CDR2 YSYEKL. V lost 0 bases, J lost 2 bases, and 3 bases stayed unmatched. The CDR3 region is CASSQELQGAYNEQFF. The CDR3 DNA reads as TGCGCCAGCAGCCAAGAACTACAGGGGGCCTACAATGAGCAGTTCTTC.

This clone was recorded once. The V call is TRBV6-5, the J call TRBJ2-7; TRBD2 matches 9 bases. This CDR3 comprises 16 residues. In germline, CDR1 is MNHEY, CDR2 SVGAGI. With 2 bases clipped from V and 3 bases from J, the junction kept 8 bases outside the gene matches. The CDR3 here is CASSYAWARGGYEQYF. The DNA for the CDR3 is TGTGCCAGCAGTTACGCTTGGGCGCGGGGGGGCTACGAGCAGTACTTC.

The chain combines TRBV5-1 with TRBJ1-1; D perhaps matches TRBD1 (5 bases). V gave up 4 bases and J gave up 1 base, with 11 bases separating them. The germline V gene has CDR1 SGHRS and CDR2 YFSETQ. The CDR3 is made up of 14 amino acids. For the CDR3, the DNA is TGCGCCAGCAGCGGGGACGGGAGGAACACTGAAGCTTTCTTT. As protein: CASSGDGRNTEAFF.

In this sample, this clone turned up once. In the same sample, other DNA sequences code for this CDR3. The V and J genes are TRBV4-1 and TRBJ2-7, with TRBD1 matching over 7 bases. CDR1 is MGHRA, CDR2 YSYEKL, per germline. The CDR3 sequence is 16 residues long. With V trimmed by 1 base and J by 2 bases, 8 bases remained unmatched. The CDR3 bases are TGCGCCAGCAGCCAAGGTTCTGACAGGGTAACCTACGAGCAGTACTTC. Translation: CASSQGSDRVTYEQYF.

The V call is TRBV28, the J call TRBJ2-7; no clear D gene. Germline assignment: CDR1 MDHEN and CDR2 SYDVKM. This CDR3 is built from 15 residues. Trimming removed 2 bases at V and 0 bases at J, with 11 bases between. CDR3 nucleotide sequence: TGTGCCAGCAGTTTAGGTTCGGCAGGCTCCTACGAGCAGTACTTC. This encodes CASSLGSAGSYEQYF.

A single count supports this clone. This chain joins TRBV7-9 and TRBJ2-7; 8 bases line up with TRBD1. Germline CDR1 reads SEHNR; CDR2 reads FQNEAQ (reference sequence). The CDR3 is 13 amino acids. V dropped 5 bases and J dropped 5; count of bases not matched to a gene: 5. The CDR3 DNA is TGTGCCAGCAGCCCAGGGGGCTTCCACGAGCAGTACTTC. Residues: CASSPGGFHEQYF.

This chain joins TRBV5-6 and TRBJ2-1, with 7 bases lining up with TRBD2. The CDR3 is 15 residues long. Looked up from germline, CDR1 is SGHDT and CDR2 is YYEEEE. V shed 5 bases, J shed 4 bases, and the junction held 9 bases outside the gene matches. The CDR3 sequence is CASSRTGGWYNEQFF. In DNA, the CDR3 is TGTGCCAGCAGTCGCACGGGGGGATGGTACAATGAGCAGTTCTTC.

The chain uses TRBV21-1 and TRBJ1-5. TRBV21-1 is an annotated pseudogene. This CDR3 is built from 14 residues. Here the CDR3 DNA reads TGTGCCAGCAGCATTAAGGGGGGGGGTCAGCCCCAGCATTTT. Translated: CASSIKGGGQPQHF.

CDR3 loop: CASSWRGGYTF. As DNA, the CDR3 is TGTGCCAGCAGTTGGAGGGGTGGCTACACCTTC. The chain carries TRBV28 and TRBJ1-2; D is perhaps TRBD1 (5 bases). Deletions cut 4 bases from V and 7 bases from J, with 7 bases between. CDR1 MDHEN and CDR2 SYDVKM come from the germline V gene. The CDR3 loop spans 11 amino acids.

The chain carries TRBV27 and TRBJ1-3; D possibly corresponds to TRBD1 (6 bases). Germline-derived CDR1 and CDR2 are MNHEY and SMNVEV (reference sequence). V lost 9 bases to trimming and J lost 4 bases, with 16 bases between them. The CDR3 has 14 amino acids. For the CDR3, the DNA is TGTGCCAGAAATTTTACAGGGCCCGGAAACACCATATATTTT. As protein: CARNFTGPGNTIYF.

The table lists this clone with a few counts. The chain is built from TRBV29-1 and TRBJ1-2; TRBD1 matches at 8 bases. From germline, CDR1 is SQVTM and CDR2 ANQGSEA. The CDR3 extends over 11 amino acids. After removal of 5 bases from V and 5 bases from J, the junction contained 1 base not matched to a gene. CDR3 in DNA: TGCAGCGTTCGGACAGGGTATGGCTACACCTTC. Its translation: CSVRTGYGYTF. The whole variable domain, remainder taken from reference TRBV29-1 and TRBJ1-2, is SAVISQKPSRDICQRGTSLTIQCQVDSQVTMMFWYRQQPGQSLTLIATANQGSEATYESGFVIDKFPISRPNLTFSTLTVSNMSPEDSSIYLCSVRTGYGYTFGSGTRLTVV.

This chain uses TRBV7-6 with TRBJ2-1; 9 bases are shared with TRBD2. This CDR3 has 14 residues. CDR1 and CDR2 (germline): SGHVS, FNYEAQ. Trimming removed 5 bases from V and 7 bases from J; junction bases left unmatched: 6. The DNA for the CDR3 is TGTGCCAGCAGCGTTAGCGGGAGTGGTAATGAGCAGTTCTTC. It codes for CASSVSGSGNEQFF.

This chain links TRBV27 with TRBJ2-3; TRBD1 agrees at 12 bases. Germline values: CDR1 MNHEY, CDR2 SMNVEV (reference sequence). V lost 8 bases to trimming and J lost 5 bases; unmatched junction nucleotides: 5. The CDR3 runs to 14 residues. CDR3 coding DNA: TGTGCCAGCGAGGGACAGGGGGCGGGAGATACGCAGTATTTT. It codes for CASEGQGAGDTQYF.

In nucleotides, the CDR3 is TGTGCCAGCAGCCAGGGGGTCCCCAATCAGCCCCAGCATTTT. Residues: CASSQGVPNQPQHF. The V gene is TRBV7-2, the J gene TRBJ1-5; the match to TRBD1 covers 7 bases. Germline loops: CDR1 SGHTA, CDR2 FQGNSA. CDR3 length equals 14 residues. The J segment lost 3 bases and the V segment lost 5 bases, leaving 4 bases of the junction unmatched. The full variable domain, in which reference TRBV7-2 and TRBJ1-5 provide the parts outside the CDR3, is GAGVSQSPSNKVTEKGKDVELRCDPISGHTALYWYRQSLGQGLEFLIYFQGNSAPDKSGLPSDRFSAERTGGSVSTLTIQRTQQEDSAVYLCASSQGVPNQPQHFGDGTRLSIL.

The genes are TRBV11-1 and TRBJ1-5; 8 positions match TRBD1. This CDR3 comprises 18 residues. Germline V lookup: CDR1 SGHAT, CDR2 FQDESV (reference sequence). The junction had 8 bases not matched to a gene; V was cut back by 1 base and J by 0 bases. The CDR3 loop is CASSLGSRTGYSNQPQHF. CDR3 DNA: TGTGCCAGCAGCTTAGGGTCAAGGACAGGGTATAGCAATCAGCCCCAGCATTTT. Variable domain in full (rest from reference TRBV11-1 and TRBJ1-5): EAEVAQSPRYKITEKSQAVAFWCDPISGHATLYWYRQILGQGPELLVQFQDESVVDDSQLPKDRFSAERLKGVDSTLKIQPAELGDSAMYLCASSLGSRTGYSNQPQHFGDGTRLSIL.

The CDR3 spells CAISESTGRPETQYF. Here the CDR3 DNA reads TGTGCCATCAGTGAGTCGACAGGGAGACCAGAGACCCAGTACTTC. The genes are TRBV10-3 and TRBJ2-5; 7 positions agree with TRBD1. The V segment lost 0 bases and the J segment 4 bases; nucleotides outside the gene matches: 5. The germline V gene encodes CDR1 ENHRY and CDR2 SYGVKD. This CDR3 spans 15 amino acids.

The CDR3 DNA follows: TGTGCCAGCAGGACCAACAGGGGGCTAGGAAACACCATATATTTT. As protein: CASRTNRGLGNTIYF. This chain uses TRBV6-5 with TRBJ1-3; 9 nucleotides agree with TRBD1. CDR1 and CDR2 from the germline V gene are MNHEY and SVGAGI. CDR3 length: 15 amino acids. The V gene end was trimmed by 6 bases and the J gene end by 4 bases; junction bases not matched to a gene: 7.

The CDR3: CASSLRTGRDQPQHF. In DNA form, the CDR3 reads TGTGCCAGCAGCCTCCGGACAGGGAGAGATCAGCCCCAGCATTTT. This chain joins TRBV6-4 and TRBJ1-5; 8 bases line up with TRBD1. This CDR3 contains 15 residues. Looked up from germline, CDR1 is MRHNA and CDR2 is SNTAGT. The ends lost 6 bases at V and 5 bases at J; junction bases unmatched: 9.

J is TRBJ1-1 and V is TRBV5-1; possibly TRBD1 for D (5 bases). CDR1 and CDR2 from the germline V gene are SGHRS and YFSETQ. Trimming stripped 4 bases from V and 2 bases from J, with 12 bases between. CDR3 size: 14 residues. DNA of the CDR3: TGCGCCAGCAGCACGGGGGTTTACAACACTGAAGCTTTCTTT. It encodes CASSTGVYNTEAFF.

The chain links TRBV9 to TRBJ2-3; D might be TRBD2 (5 bases). The V gene lost 0 bases and the J gene lost 4 bases, with 9 bases spanning the gap. CDR3 length: 14 residues. CDR1 is SGDLS and CDR2 is YYNGEE in the germline V gene. This CDR3 reads CASSVEGGADTQYF. The DNA of the CDR3 is TGTGCCAGCAGCGTAGAAGGAGGAGCAGATACGCAGTATTTT.